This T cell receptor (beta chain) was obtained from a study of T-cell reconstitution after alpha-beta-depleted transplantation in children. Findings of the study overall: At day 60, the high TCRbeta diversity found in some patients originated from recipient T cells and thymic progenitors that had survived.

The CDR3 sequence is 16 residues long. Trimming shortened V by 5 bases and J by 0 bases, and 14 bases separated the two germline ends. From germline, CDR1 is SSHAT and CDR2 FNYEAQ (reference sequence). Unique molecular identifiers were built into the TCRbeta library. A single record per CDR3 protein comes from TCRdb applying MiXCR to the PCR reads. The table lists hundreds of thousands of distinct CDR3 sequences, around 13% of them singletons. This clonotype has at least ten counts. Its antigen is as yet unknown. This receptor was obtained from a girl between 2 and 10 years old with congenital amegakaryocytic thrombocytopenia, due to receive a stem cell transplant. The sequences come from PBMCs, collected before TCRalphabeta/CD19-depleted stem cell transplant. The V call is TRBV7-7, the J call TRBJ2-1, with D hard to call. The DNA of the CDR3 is TGTGCCAGCAGCCCCTGGAAGCTTAGCTCCTACAATGAGCAGTTCTTC. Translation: CASSPWKLSSYNEQFF. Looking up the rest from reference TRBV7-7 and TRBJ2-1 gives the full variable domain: GAGVSQSPRYKVTKRGQDVTLRCDPISSHATLYWYQQALGQGPEFLTYFNYEAQPDKSGLPSDRFSAERPEGSISTLTIQRTEQRDSAMYRCASSPWKLSSYNEQFFGPGTRLTVL.